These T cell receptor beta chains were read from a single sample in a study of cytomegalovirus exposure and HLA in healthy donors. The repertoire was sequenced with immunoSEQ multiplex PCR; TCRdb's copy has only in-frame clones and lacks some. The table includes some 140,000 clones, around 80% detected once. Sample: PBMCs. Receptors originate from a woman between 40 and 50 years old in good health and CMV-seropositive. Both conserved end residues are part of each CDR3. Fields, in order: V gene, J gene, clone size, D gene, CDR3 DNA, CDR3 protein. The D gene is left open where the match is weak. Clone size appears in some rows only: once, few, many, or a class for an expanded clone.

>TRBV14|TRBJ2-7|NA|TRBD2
TGTGCCAGCAGCCTGACAACTTTTCTAGCGGGAGGACACTACGAGCAGTACTTC
CASSLTTFLAGGHYEQYF
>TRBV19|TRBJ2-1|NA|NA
TGTGCCAGTAGTATCGGTAATCTCGGGTACAATGAGCAGTTCTTC
CASSIGNLGYNEQFF
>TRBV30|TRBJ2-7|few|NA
TGTGCCTGGGGGCGGGCTGGCAACGAGCAGTACTTC
CAWGRAGNEQYF
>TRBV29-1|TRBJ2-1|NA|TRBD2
TGCAGCGTTTCCCGGACTAGCGGGGCTTACAATGAGCAGTTCTTC
CSVSRTSGAYNEQFF
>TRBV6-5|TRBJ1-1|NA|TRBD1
TGTGCCAGCAGATACAGGGGTTTGAACACTGAAGCTTTCTTT
CASRYRGLNTEAFF
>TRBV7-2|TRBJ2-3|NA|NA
TGTGCCAGCAGGTGGAGGACTTATGATACTAGCACAGATACGCAGTATTTT
CASRWRTYDTSTDTQYF
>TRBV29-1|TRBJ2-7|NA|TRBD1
TGCAGCGTCACACACCGGGACAGGGCGACCATCTTTACCCACTACGAGCAGTACTTC
CSVTHRDRATIFTHYEQYF
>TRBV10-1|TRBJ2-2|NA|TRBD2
TGCGCCAGCAGTGAGAATGTACTAGCGGGAGTGGCCGGGGAGCTGTTTTTT
CASSENVLAGVAGELFF
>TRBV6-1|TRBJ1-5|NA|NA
TGTGCCAGCAGGGGGGGAGGGGGGAGCAATCAGCCCCAGCATTTT
CASRGGGGSNQPQHF
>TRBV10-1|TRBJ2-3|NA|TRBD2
TGCGCCAGCAGTGAGACTAGCGGGAGTGGCACAGATACGCAGTATTTT
CASSETSGSGTDTQYF
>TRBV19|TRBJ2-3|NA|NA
TGTGCCAGTAGTGGGCAGGCCTCTAGCACAGATACGCAGTATTTT
CASSGQASSTDTQYF
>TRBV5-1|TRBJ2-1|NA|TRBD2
TGCGCCAGCAGCTTGCGGCGGGAGCACAATGAGCAGTTCTTC
CASSLRREHNEQFF
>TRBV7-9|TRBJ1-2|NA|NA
TGTGCCAGCAGCTCCAGGACAACCAACTATGGCTACACCTTC
CASSSRTTNYGYTF